Listed below are T cell receptor beta chains from one sample, sequenced in a study of cytomegalovirus exposure and HLA in healthy donors. Sequenced by immunoSEQ multiplex PCR; TCRdb stores in-frame clones only, minus some. The repertoire table contains about 170,000 clones. The sample taken for sequencing was PBMCs. Receptor source: a woman aged 55 to 70 in good health and CMV-seronegative. Both conserved end residues are trimmed from each CDR3. Fields, in order: V gene, J gene, CDR3 protein.

TRBV6-5,TRBJ2-7,ASSYGTSGTYEQY
TRBV6-1,TRBJ2-7,ASSRTVLYEQY
TRBV2,TRBJ2-5,ATTGNRTQY
TRBV27,TRBJ1-1,ASRGHRNTEAF
TRBV12-5,NA,ASGLVTGSWLSEQY
TRBV10-3,TRBJ2-1,AISERTSGAYNEQF
TRBV5-4,TRBJ2-3,ASRIWGVDTQY
TRBV10-2,TRBJ1-3,ASSDSPGAGNTIY
TRBV4-1,TRBJ2-7,ASSQAADRGIGNEQY
TRBV19,TRBJ1-3,ASLLQGPGNTIY
TRBV5-1,TRBJ1-1,ASSSRGEGTEAF
TRBV5-1,TRBJ2-6,ASSRGPGANVLT
TRBV9,TRBJ2-7,ASSKTGASYEQY
TRBV2,TRBJ2-2,ASSKGQLNTGELF
TRBV6-5,TRBJ2-7,ASRQTGSYEQY
TRBV5-1,TRBJ1-1,ASSLDTNTEAF
TRBV4-1,TRBJ1-2,ASSQDYEGGVMFVYGYT
TRBV18,TRBJ1-5,ASSPSTGTGNQPQH
TRBV10-3,TRBJ1-1,ATNGQSNTEAF
TRBV6-5,TRBJ1-2,ASRLQGAKGYT
TRBV11-3,TRBJ2-7,ASSSGLDPYEQY
TRBV4-3,TRBJ1-3,ASSIRQGMDTIY
TRBV4-3,TRBJ2-3,ASSQRGGDGDTQY
TRBV5-1,TRBJ2-1,ASSVASVNEQF
TRBV15,TRBJ2-5,ATSTGQGKETQY
TRBV7-2,TRBJ2-1,ASSLASSSYNEQF
TRBV5-6,TRBJ1-1,ASRLYRRTGVDEAF
TRBV7-6,TRBJ1-6,ASSPFPNSPLH
TRBV13,TRBJ2-5,ASSLPQGRKETQY
TRBV5-1,TRBJ2-3,ASSAGTGALLVDTQY
TRBV19,TRBJ2-3,AGSASGSGTDTQY
TRBV7-2,TRBJ1-4,ASSPRARGAEKLF
TRBV4-2,TRBJ1-3,ASSRSRGSGNTIY
TRBV5-1,TRBJ1-6,ASSLRRGGDSPLH
TRBV5-1,TRBJ2-4,ASSSSTGKNIQY
TRBV5-4,TRBJ1-2,ASSPTGGRGYT
TRBV6-6,TRBJ2-7,ASSKDSSYEQY
TRBV6-5,TRBJ1-2,ASRNRADNYGYT
TRBV5-6,TRBJ2-3,ASSSVEGLGIYTDTQY
TRBV4-1,TRBJ2-1,ASSQDRHNEQF
TRBV6-5,TRBJ2-1,ASSSRLAGHNEQF
TRBV28,TRBJ1-5,ASSLQGRSNQPQH
TRBV10-3,TRBJ1-2,AIIGDRGNGYT
TRBV5-8,TRBJ1-5,ASSRIQGVRNQPQH
TRBV4-3,TRBJ2-7,ASSQTGAGGYEQY
TRBV5-1,TRBJ1-1,ASSLAGDNTEAF
TRBV7-3,TRBJ2-1,ASSLQGRNEQF
TRBV13,TRBJ2-5,ASSRGSSVETQY
TRBV5-5,TRBJ1-5,ASSLVTVGQPQH
TRBV15,TRBJ2-1,ATSRALAELYNEQF
TRBV11-3,TRBJ2-2,ASSSGTGGTGELF
TRBV5-5,TRBJ1-1,ASSLEHPGNTEAF
TRBV10-3,TRBJ2-5,AISPDRDIGTQY
TRBV19,TRBJ2-2,ASHTTNTGELF
TRBV18,TRBJ1-1,ASSRLLDTEAF
TRBV7-6,TRBJ2-1,ASSLVPSSGRGHNEQF
TRBV7-2,TRBJ1-5,ASSLKLADTDQPQH